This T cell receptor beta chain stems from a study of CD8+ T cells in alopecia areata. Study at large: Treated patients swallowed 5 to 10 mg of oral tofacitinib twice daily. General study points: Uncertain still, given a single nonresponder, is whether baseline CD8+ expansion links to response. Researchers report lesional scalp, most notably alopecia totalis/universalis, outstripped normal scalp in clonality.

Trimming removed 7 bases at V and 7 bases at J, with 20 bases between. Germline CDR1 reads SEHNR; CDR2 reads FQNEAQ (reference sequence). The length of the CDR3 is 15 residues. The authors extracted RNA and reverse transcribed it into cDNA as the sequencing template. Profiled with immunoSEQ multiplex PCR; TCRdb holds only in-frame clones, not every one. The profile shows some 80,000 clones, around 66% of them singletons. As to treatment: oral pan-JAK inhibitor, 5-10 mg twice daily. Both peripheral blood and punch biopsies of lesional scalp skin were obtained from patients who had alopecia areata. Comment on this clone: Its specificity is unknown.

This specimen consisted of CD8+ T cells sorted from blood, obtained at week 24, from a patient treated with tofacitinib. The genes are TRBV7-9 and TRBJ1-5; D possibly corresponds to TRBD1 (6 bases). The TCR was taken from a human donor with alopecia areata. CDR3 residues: CASIQDSGRGQPQHF. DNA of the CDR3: TGTGCCAGCATCCAGGACAGTGGGCGCGGACAGCCCCAGCATTTT.